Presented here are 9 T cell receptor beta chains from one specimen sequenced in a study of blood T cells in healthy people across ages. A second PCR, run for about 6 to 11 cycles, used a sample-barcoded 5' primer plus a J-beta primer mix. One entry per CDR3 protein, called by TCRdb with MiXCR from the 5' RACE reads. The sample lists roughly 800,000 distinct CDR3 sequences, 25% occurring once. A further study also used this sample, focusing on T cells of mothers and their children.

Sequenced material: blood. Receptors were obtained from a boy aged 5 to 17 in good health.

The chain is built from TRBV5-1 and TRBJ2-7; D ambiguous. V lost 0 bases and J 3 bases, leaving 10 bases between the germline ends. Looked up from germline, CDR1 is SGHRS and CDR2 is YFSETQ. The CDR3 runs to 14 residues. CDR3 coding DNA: TGCGCCAGCAGCTTGGAACAAGGCTTCTACGAGCAGTACTTC. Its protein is CASSLEQGFYEQYF.

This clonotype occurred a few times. The CDR3 loop is CASSRTGEQYF. CDR3 coding DNA: TGTGCCAGCAGCCGGACGGGCGAGCAGTACTTC. The V call is TRBV7-9, the J call TRBJ2-7; no firm D call. V dropped 5 bases and J dropped 6 bases, with 8 bases sitting between them. The germline V gene encodes CDR1 SEHNR and CDR2 FQNEAQ (reference sequence). The CDR3 extends over 11 amino acids.

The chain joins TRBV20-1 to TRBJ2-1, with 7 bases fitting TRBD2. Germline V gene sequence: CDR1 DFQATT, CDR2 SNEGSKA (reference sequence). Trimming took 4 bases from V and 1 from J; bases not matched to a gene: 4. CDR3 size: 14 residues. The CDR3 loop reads CSAMGGASYNEQFF. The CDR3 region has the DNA TGCAGTGCTATGGGAGGGGCTTCCTACAATGAGCAGTTCTTC.

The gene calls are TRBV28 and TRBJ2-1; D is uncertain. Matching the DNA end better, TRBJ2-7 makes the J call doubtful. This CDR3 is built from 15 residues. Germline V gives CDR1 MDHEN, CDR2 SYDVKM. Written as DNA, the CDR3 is TGTGCCAGCATTTTTCGTCGGAGTCCCAACTACGAGCAGTACTTC. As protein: CASIFRRSPNYEQYF.

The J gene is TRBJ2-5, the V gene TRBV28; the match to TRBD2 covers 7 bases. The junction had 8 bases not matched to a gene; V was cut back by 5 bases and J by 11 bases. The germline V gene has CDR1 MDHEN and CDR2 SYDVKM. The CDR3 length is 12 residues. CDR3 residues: CASSLRAREQYF. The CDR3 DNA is TGTGCCAGCAGTCTCAGGGCGCGGGAGCAGTACTTC. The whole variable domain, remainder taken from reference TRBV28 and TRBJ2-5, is DVKVTQSSRYLVKRTGEKVFLECVQDMDHENMFWYRQDPGLGLRLIYFSYDVKMKEKGDIPEGYSVSREKKERFSLILESASTNQTSMYLCASSLRAREQYFGPGTRLLVL.

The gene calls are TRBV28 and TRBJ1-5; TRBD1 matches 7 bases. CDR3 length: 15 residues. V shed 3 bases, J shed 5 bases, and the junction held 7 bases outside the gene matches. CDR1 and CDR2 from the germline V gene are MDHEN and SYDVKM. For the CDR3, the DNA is TGTGCCAGCAGTTTCTCTGACAGGGCCTATCAGCCCCAGCATTTT. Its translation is CASSFSDRAYQPQHF.

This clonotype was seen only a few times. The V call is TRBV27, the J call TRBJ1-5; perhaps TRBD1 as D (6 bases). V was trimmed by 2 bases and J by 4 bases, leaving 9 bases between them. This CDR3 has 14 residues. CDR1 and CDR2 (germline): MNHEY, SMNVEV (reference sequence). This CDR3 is CASSLRQVNQPQHF. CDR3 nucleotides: TGTGCCAGCAGTTTAAGACAGGTTAATCAGCCCCAGCATTTT.

CDR3 residues: CASSRTSGSSSTGELFF. Written as DNA, the CDR3 is TGTGCCAGTAGTAGGACTAGCGGGAGCTCGAGCACCGGGGAGCTGTTTTTT. The V and J genes are TRBV19 and TRBJ2-2; 13 bases are shared with TRBD2. V lost 4 bases and J lost 4; bases outside the gene matches: 6. Per germline, CDR1 LNHDA and CDR2 SQIVND (reference sequence). The length of the CDR3 is 17 residues.

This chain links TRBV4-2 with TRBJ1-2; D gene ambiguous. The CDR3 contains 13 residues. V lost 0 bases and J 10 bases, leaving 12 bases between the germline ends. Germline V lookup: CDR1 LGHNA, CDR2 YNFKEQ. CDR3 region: CASSQESYGIYTF. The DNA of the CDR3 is TGTGCCAGCAGCCAAGAGAGTTACGGGATCTACACCTTC.